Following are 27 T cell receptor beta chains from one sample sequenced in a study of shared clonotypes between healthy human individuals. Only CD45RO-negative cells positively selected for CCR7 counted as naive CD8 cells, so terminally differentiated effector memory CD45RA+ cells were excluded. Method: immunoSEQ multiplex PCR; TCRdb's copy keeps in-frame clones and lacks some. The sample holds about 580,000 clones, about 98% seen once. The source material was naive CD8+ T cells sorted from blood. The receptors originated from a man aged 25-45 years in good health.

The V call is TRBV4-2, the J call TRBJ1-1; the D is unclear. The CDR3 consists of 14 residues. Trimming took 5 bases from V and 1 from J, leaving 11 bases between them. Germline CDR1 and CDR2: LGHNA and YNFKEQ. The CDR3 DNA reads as TGTGCCAGCAGCTTTACAGATCCGAACACTGAAGCTTTCTTT. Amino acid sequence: CASSFTDPNTEAFF.

CDR3 in amino acids: CASSLARVRAQSVTHEQFF. DNA for the CDR3: TGTGCCAGCAGCTTAGCCCGGGTCCGGGCCCAATCCGTAACCCATGAGCAGTTCTTC. This chain uses TRBV7-8 with TRBJ2-1; D not certain. CDR3 length: 19 residues. Trimming pared 0 bases from V and 8 bases from J, leaving 26 bases between. Germline V lookup: CDR1 SGHVS, CDR2 FQNEAQ.

The CDR3, as DNA: TGTGCCAGCAGGCCCACTAGCGGGGAGCAGTTCTTC. This gives the protein CASRPTSGEQFF. The chain has TRBV7-9 and TRBJ2-1; 9 positions agree with TRBD2. V lost 6 bases and J lost 10; bases outside the gene matches: 4. Germline CDR1 SEHNR, CDR2 FQNEAQ (reference sequence). The CDR3 covers 12 residues.

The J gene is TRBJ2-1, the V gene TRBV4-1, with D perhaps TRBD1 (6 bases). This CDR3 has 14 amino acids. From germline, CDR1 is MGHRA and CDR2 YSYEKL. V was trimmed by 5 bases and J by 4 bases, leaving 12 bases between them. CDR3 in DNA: TGCGCCAGCAGCGGACCGGGACAATACAATGAGCAGTTCTTC. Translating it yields CASSGPGQYNEQFF.

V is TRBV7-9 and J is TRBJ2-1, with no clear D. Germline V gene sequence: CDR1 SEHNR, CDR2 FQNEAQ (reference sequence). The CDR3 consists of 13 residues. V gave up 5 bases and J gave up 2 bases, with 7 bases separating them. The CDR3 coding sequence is TGTGCCAGCAGCCCTGGGACCTACAATGAGCAGTTCTTC. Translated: CASSPGTYNEQFF.

The CDR3 bases are TGTGCCAGCAGCCCGTATAAACTAGCGGGAGGAGGGACGCAGTATTTT. Translating gives CASSPYKLAGGGTQYF. This rearrangement joins TRBV7-3 to TRBJ2-3, with 12 positions matching TRBD2. This CDR3 comprises 16 residues. The ends lost 5 bases at V and 9 bases at J; junction bases unmatched: 12. Germline V gene lookup returns CDR1 SGHTA and CDR2 FQGTGA. Filled out from reference TRBV7-3 and TRBJ2-3, the complete variable domain reads GAGVSQTPSNKVTEKGKYVELRCDPISGHTALYWYRQSLGQGPEFLIYFQGTGAADDSGLPNDRFFAVRPEGSVSTLKIQRTERGDSAVYLCASSPYKLAGGGTQYFGPGTRLTVL.

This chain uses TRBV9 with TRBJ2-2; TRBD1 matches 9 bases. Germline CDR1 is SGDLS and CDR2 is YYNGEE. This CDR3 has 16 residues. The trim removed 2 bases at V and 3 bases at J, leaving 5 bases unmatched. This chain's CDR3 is CASSVGTGRYTGELFF. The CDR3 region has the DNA TGTGCCAGCAGCGTGGGGACAGGGAGGTACACCGGGGAGCTGTTTTTT.

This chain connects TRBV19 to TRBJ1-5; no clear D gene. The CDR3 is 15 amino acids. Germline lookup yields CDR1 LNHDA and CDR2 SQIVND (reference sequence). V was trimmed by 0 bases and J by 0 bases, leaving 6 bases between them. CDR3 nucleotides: TGTGCCAGTAGTATAGAGGATTATAGCAATCAGCCCCAGCATTTT. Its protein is CASSIEDYSNQPQHF.

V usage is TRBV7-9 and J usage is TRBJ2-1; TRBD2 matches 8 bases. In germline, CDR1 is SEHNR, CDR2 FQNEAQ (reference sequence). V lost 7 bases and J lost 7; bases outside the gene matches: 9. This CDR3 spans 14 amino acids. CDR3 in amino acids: CASTPAGERNEQFF. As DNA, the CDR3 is TGTGCCAGCACCCCAGCGGGAGAAAGAAATGAGCAGTTCTTC.

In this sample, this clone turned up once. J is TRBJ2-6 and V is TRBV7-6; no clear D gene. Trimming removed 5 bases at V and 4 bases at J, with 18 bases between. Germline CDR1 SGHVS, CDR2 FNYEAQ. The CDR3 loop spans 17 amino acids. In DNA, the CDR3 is TGTGCCAGCAGCCTTTATCCTTCTACTGTGGGGGCCAACGTCCTGACTTTC. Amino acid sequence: CASSLYPSTVGANVLTF.

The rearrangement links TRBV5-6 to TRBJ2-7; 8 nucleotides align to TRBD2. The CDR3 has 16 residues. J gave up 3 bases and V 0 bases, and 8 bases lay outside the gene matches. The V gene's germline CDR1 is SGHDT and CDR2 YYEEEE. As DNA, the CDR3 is TGTGCCAGCAGCTTGGCCCTGGGCCGGGAGGGCTACGAGCAGTACTTC. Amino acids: CASSLALGREGYEQYF.

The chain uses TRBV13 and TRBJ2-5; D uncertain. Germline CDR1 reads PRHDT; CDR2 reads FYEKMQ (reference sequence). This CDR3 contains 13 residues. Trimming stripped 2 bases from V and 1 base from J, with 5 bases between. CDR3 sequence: CASSLLVQETQYF. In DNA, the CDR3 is TGTGCCAGCAGCTTACTGGTCCAAGAGACCCAGTACTTC.

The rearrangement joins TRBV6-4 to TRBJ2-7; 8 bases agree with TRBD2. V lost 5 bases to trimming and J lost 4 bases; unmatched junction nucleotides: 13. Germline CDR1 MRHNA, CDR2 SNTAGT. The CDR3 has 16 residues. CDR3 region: CASSKPRRLATYEQYF. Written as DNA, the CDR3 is TGTGCCAGCAGTAAACCTCGTCGACTAGCGACATACGAGCAGTACTTC.

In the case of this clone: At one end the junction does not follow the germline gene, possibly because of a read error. CDR3 in amino acids: CASSLGERKWDF. The CDR3 nucleotides are TGTGCCAGCAGCTTAGGAGAGAGGAAGTGGGACTTC. The chain has TRBV7-9 and TRBJ2-7; D is unclear. The CDR3 totals 12 residues. The germline V gene has CDR1 SEHNR and CDR2 FQNEAQ (reference sequence).

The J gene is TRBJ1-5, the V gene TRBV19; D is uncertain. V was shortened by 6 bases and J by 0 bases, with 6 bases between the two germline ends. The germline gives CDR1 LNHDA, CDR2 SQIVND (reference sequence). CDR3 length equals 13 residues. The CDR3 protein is CASRKYSNQPQHF. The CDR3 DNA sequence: TGTGCCAGTAGGAAATATAGCAATCAGCCCCAGCATTTT.

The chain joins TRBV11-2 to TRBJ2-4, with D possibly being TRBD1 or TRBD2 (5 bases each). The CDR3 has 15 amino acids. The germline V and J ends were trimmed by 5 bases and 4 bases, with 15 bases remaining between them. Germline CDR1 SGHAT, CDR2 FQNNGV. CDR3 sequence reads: CASSPGRDPKNIQYF. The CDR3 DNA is TGTGCCAGCAGCCCTGGCCGGGACCCAAAAAACATTCAGTACTTC. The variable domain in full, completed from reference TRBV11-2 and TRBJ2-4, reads EAGVAQSPRYKIIEKRQSVAFWCNPISGHATLYWYQQILGQGPKLLIQFQNNGVVDDSQLPKDRFSAERLKGVDSTLKIQPAKLEDSAVYLCASSPGRDPKNIQYFGAGTRLSVL.

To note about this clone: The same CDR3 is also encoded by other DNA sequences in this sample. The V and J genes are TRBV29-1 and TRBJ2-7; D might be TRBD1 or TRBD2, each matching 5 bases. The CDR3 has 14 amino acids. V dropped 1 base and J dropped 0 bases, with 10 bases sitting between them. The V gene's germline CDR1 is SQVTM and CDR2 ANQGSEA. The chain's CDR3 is CSVEVGTSSYEQYF. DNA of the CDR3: TGCAGCGTTGAAGTCGGGACGAGCTCCTACGAGCAGTACTTC.

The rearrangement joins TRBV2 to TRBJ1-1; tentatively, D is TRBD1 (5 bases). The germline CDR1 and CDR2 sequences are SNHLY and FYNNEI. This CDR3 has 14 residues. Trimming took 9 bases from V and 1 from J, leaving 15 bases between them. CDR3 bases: TGTGCCAGGCAGGGCTCCGGGGCGAACACTGAAGCTTTCTTT. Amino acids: CARQGSGANTEAFF.

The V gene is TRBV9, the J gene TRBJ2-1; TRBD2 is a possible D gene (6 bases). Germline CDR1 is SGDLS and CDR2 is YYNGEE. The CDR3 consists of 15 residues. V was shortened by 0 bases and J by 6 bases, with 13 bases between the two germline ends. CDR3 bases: TGTGCCAGCAGCGTAGGGAGGGGACTGAGCAATGAGCAGTTCTTC. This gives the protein CASSVGRGLSNEQFF. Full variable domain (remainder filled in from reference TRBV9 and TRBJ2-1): DSGVTQTPKHLITATGQRVTLRCSPRSGDLSVYWYQQSLDQGLQFLIQYYNGEERAKGNILERFSAQQFPDLHSELNLSSLELGDSALYFCASSVGRGLSNEQFFGPGTRLTVL.

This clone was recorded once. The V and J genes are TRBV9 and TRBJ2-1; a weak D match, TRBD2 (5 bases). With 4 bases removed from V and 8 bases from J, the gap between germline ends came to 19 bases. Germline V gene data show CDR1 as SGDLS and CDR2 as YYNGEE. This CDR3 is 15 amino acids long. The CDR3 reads CASSPPGTGVDEQFF. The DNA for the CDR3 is TGTGCCAGCAGCCCTCCGGGAACGGGCGTAGATGAGCAGTTCTTC. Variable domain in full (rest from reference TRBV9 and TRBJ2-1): DSGVTQTPKHLITATGQRVTLRCSPRSGDLSVYWYQQSLDQGLQFLIQYYNGEERAKGNILERFSAQQFPDLHSELNLSSLELGDSALYFCASSPPGTGVDEQFFGPGTRLTVL.

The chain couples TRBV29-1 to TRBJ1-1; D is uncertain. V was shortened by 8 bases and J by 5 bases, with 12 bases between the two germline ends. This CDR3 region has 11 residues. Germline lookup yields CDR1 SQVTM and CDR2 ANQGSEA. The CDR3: CSLTLGTEAFF. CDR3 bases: TGCAGCCTTACGTTGGGTACTGAAGCTTTCTTT.

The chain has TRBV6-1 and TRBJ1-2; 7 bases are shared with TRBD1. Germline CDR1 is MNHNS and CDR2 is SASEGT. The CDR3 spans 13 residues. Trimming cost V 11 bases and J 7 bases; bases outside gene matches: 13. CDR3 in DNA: TGTGCCGAAGGGTCCGAGGGGGCCACTGGCTACACCTTC. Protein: CAEGSEGATGYTF.

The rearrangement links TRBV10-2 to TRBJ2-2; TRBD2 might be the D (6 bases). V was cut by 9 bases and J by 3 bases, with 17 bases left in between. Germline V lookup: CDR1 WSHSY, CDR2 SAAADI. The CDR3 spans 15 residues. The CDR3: CASLGRELHTGELFF. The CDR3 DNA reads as TGCGCCAGTCTTGGACGGGAGTTACACACCGGGGAGCTGTTTTTT.

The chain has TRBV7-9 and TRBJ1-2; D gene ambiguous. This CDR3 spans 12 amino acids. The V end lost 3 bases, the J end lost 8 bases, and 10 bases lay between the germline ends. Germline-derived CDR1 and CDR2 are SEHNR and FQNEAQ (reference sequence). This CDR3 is CASSFGPKGYTF. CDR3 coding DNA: TGTGCCAGCAGCTTCGGACCGAAGGGCTACACCTTC.

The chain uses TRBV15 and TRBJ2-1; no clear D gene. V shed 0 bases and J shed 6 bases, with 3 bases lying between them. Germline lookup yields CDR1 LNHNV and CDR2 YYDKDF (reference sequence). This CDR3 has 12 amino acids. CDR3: CATSRESNEQFF. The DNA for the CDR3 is TGTGCCACCAGCAGAGAAAGCAATGAGCAGTTCTTC.

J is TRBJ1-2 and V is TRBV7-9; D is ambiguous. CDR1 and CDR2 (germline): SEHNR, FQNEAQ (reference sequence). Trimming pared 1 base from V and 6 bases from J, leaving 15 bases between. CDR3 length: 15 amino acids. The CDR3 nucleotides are TGTGCCAGCAGCTTAGGGAGCGGGGAAGTTGATGGCTACACCTTC. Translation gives CASSLGSGEVDGYTF.

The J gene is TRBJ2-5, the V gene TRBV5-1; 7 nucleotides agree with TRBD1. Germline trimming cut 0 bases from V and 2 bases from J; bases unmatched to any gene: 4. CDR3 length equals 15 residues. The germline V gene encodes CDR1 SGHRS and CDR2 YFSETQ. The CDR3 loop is CASSLGDSSQETQYF. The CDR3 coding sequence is TGCGCCAGCAGCTTGGGGGACAGTTCTCAAGAGACCCAGTACTTC.